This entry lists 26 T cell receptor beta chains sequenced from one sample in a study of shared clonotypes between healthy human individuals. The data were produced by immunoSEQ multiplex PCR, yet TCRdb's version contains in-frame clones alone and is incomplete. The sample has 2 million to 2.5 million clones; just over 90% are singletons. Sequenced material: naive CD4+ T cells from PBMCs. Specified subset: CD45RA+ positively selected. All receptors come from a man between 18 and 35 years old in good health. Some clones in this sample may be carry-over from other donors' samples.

CDR3 DNA sequence: TGTGCCTGGGGCGGGCCATCCGCAGGTCGAAGTACGCAGTATTTT. Translated: CAWGGPSAGRSTQYF. The chain couples TRBV30 to TRBJ2-3; a weak D match, TRBD2 (5 bases). There are 15 residues in the CDR3. Germline V gives CDR1 GTSNPN, CDR2 SVGIG (reference sequence). V lost 5 bases and J 8 bases, leaving 23 bases between the germline ends.

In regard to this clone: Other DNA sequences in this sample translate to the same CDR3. This CDR3 is CASSLRVMNTEAFF. In nucleotides, the CDR3 is TGTGCCAGCAGTTTACGGGTCATGAACACTGAAGCTTTCTTT. V gene TRBV27 combines with J gene TRBJ1-1; D not resolved. V was shortened by 2 bases and J by 0 bases, with 7 bases between the two germline ends. CDR3 size: 14 residues. The V gene's germline CDR1 is MNHEY and CDR2 SMNVEV (reference sequence).

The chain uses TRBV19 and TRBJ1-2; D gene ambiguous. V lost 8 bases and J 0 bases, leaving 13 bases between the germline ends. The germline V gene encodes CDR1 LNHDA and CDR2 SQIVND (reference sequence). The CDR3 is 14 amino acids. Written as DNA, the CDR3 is TGTGCCAGTGGACCGAACCTGGCTAACTATGGCTACACCTTC. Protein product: CASGPNLANYGYTF.

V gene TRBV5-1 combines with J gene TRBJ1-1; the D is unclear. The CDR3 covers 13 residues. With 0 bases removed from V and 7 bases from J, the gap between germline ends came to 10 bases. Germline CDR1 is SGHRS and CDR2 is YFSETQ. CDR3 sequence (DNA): TGCGCCAGCAGCTTGGGAATAGCGGGTGAAGCTTTCTTT. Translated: CASSLGIAGEAFF. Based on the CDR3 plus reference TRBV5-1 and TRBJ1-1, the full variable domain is KAGVTQTPRYLIKTRGQQVTLSCSPISGHRSVSWYQQTPGQGLQFLFEYFSETQRNKGNFPGRFSGRQFSNSRSEMNVSTLELGDSALYLCASSLGIAGEAFFGQGTRLTVV.

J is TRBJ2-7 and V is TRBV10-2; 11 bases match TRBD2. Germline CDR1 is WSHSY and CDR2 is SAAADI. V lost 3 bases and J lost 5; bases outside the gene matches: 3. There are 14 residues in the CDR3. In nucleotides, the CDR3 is TGCGCCAGCAGTGAAACTAGCGGGAGTAACGAGCAGTACTTC. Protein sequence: CASSETSGSNEQYF.

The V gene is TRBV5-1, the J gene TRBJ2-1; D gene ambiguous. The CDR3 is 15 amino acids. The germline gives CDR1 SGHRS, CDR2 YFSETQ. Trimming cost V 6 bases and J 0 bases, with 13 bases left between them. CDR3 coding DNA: TGCGCCAGCACCCCCGTTCAGAGCTCCTACAATGAGCAGTTCTTC. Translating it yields CASTPVQSSYNEQFF.

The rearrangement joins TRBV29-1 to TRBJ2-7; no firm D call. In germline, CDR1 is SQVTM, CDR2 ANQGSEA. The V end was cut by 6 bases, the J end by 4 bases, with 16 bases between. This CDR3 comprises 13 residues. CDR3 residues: CSVRYTLGYEQYF. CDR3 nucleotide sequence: TGCAGCGTACGGTATACCTTGGGGTACGAGCAGTACTTC.

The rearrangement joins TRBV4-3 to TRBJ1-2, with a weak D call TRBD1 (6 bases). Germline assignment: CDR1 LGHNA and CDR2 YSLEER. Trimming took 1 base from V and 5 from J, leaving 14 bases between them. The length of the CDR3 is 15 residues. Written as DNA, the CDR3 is TGCGCCAGCAGCCAAGCCACAGGGTCGATGTATGGCTACACCTTC. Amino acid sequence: CASSQATGSMYGYTF.

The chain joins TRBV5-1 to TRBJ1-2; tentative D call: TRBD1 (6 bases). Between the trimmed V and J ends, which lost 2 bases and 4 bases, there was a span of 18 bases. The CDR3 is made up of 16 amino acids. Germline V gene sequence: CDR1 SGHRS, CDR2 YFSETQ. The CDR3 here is CASSFLPIQGAYGYTF. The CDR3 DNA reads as TGCGCCAGCAGCTTTCTTCCTATACAGGGAGCCTATGGCTACACCTTC.

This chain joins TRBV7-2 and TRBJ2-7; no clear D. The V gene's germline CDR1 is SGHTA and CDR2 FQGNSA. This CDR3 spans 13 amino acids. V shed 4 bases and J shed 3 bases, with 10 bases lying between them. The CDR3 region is CASSSGFLYEQYF. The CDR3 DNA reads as TGTGCCAGCAGCTCGGGTTTCCTCTACGAGCAGTACTTC. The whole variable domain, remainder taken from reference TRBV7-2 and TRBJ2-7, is GAGVSQSPSNKVTEKGKDVELRCDPISGHTALYWYRQSLGQGLEFLIYFQGNSAPDKSGLPSDRFSAERTGGSVSTLTIQRTQQEDSAVYLCASSSGFLYEQYFGPGTRLTVT.

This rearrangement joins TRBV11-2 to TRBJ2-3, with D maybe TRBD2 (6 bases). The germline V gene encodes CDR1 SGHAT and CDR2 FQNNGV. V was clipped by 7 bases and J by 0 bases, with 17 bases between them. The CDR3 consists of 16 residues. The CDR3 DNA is TGTGCCAGCACCTCCATCCCGGGACTTAGCACAGATACGCAGTATTTT. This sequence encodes CASTSIPGLSTDTQYF.

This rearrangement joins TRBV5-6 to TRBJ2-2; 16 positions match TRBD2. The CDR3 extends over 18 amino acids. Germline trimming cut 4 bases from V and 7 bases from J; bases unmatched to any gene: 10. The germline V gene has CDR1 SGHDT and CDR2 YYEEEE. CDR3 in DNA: TGTGCCAGCAGCAGGCAGGGGACTAGCGGGAGGGCCGGCGGGGAGCTGTTTTTT. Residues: CASSRQGTSGRAGGELFF.

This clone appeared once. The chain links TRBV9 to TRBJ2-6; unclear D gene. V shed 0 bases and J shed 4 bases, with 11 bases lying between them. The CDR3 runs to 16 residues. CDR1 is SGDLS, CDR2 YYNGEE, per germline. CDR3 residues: CASSVAIQYGANVLTF. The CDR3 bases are TGTGCCAGCAGCGTAGCTATTCAGTACGGGGCCAACGTCCTGACTTTC.

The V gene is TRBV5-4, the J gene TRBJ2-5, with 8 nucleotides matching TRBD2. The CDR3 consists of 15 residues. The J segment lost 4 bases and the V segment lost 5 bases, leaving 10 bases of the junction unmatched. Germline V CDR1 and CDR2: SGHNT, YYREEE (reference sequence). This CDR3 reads CASSSPGSGIETQYF. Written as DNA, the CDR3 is TGTGCCAGCAGTAGCCCAGGTAGCGGGATAGAGACCCAGTACTTC.

CDR3 loop: CASSPWGQGSGEQYF. The CDR3 region has the DNA TGCGCCAGCAGCCCGTGGGGACAGGGGTCGGGGGAGCAGTACTTC. The chain recombines TRBV4-3 with TRBJ2-7; TRBD1 matches at 10 bases. CDR1 is LGHNA and CDR2 is YSLEER in the germline V gene. J lost 7 bases, V lost 4 bases, and 10 bases had no gene match. This CDR3 has 15 residues.

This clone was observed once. DNA of the CDR3: TGTGCCAGTAGTATGACGGGACTATCAGAGACCCAGTACTTC. As protein: CASSMTGLSETQYF. This chain joins TRBV19 and TRBJ2-5; TRBD2 matches at 7 bases. The germline V gene encodes CDR1 LNHDA and CDR2 SQIVND (reference sequence). The trim removed 3 bases at V and 4 bases at J, leaving 5 bases unmatched. CDR3 length: 14 residues.

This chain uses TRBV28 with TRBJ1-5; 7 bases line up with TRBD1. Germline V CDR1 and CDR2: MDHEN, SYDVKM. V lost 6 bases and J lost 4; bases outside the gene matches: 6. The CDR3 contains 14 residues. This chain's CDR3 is CASRTQQGNQPQHF. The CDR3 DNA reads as TGTGCCAGCAGGACTCAACAGGGGAATCAGCCCCAGCATTTT.

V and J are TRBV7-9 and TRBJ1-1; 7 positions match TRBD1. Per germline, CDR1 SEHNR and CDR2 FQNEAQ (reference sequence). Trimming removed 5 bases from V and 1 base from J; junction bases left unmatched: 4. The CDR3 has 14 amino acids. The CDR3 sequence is CASSARDRNTEAFF. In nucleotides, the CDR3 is TGTGCCAGCAGCGCCCGGGACAGGAACACTGAAGCTTTCTTT.

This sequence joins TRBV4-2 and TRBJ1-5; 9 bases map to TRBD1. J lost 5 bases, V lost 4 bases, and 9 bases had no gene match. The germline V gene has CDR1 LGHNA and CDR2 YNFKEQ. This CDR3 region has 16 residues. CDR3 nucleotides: TGTGCCAGCAGCCCTAACTCCCGGACAGGGGATCAGCCCCAGCATTTT. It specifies CASSPNSRTGDQPQHF.

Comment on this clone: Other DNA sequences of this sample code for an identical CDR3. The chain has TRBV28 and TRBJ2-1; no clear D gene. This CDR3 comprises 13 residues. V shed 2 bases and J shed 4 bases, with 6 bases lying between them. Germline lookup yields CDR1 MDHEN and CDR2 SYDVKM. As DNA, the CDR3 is TGTGCCAGCAGTTTAGATAGTTACAATGAGCAGTTCTTC. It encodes CASSLDSYNEQFF. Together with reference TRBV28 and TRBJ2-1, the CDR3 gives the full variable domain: DVKVTQSSRYLVKRTGEKVFLECVQDMDHENMFWYRQDPGLGLRLIYFSYDVKMKEKGDIPEGYSVSREKKERFSLILESASTNQTSMYLCASSLDSYNEQFFGPGTRLTVL.

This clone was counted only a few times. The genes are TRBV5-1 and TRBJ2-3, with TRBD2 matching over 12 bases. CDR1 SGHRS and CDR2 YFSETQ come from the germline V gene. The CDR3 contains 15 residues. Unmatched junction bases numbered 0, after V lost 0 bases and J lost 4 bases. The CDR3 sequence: CASSLGTSGADTQYF. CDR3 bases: TGCGCCAGCAGCTTGGGGACTAGCGGGGCAGATACGCAGTATTTT.

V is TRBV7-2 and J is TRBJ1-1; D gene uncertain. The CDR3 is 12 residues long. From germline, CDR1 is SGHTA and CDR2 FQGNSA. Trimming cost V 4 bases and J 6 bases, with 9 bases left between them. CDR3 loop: CASSWRSSEAFF. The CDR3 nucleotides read TGTGCCAGCAGCTGGCGGAGCTCTGAAGCTTTCTTT.

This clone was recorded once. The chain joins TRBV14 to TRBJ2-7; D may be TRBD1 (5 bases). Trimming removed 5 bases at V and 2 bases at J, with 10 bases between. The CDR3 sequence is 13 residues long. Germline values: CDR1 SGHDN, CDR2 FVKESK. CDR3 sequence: CASSSLGAYEQYF. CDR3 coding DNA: TGTGCCAGCAGCTCATTAGGGGCCTACGAGCAGTACTTC.

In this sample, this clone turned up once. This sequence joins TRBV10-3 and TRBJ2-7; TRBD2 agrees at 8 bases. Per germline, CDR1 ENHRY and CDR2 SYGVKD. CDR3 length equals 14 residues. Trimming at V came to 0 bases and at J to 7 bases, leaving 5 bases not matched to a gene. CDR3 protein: CAISESRLALEQYF. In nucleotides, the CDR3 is TGTGCCATCAGTGAGTCTAGACTAGCGTTGGAGCAGTACTTC.

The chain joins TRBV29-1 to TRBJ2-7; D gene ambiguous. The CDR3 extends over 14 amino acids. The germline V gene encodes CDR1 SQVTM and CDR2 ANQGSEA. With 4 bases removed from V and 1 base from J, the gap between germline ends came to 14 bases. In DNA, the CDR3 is TGCAGCGTTGGCCGTCGTCAGGCGTCCTACGAGCAGTACTTC. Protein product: CSVGRRQASYEQYF.

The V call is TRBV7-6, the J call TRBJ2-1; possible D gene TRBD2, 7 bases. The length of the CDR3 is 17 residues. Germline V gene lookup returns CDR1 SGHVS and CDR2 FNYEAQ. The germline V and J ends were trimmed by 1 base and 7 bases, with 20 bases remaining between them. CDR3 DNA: TGTGCCAGCAGCTTAGTGGGGGGGGCTAGCGGAACAAATGAGCAGTTCTTC. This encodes CASSLVGGASGTNEQFF.